This T cell receptor (beta chain) was observed in a study of cytomegalovirus exposure and HLA in healthy donors. The donors were members of the validation cohort comprising 120 subjects, separate from the roughly 640-subject first cohort. General observations from the study: Cytomegalovirus association was listed for about 180 TCR beta chains. Using the classifier, cytomegalovirus status was reportedly diagnosed with high specificity and sensitivity. The majority of TCR sequences were rare, yet some public TCRs appeared in many donors.

With respect to this clone: Antigen unknown.

Using immunoSEQ multiplex PCR, the repertoire was profiled, and TCRdb retains in-frame clones only, with some absent. The sample includes 52,000 or so clones, about 88% of them seen just once. This CDR3 comprises 16 residues. After removal of 1 base from V and 6 bases from J, the junction contained 5 bases not matched to a gene. Germline V gives CDR1 SGHVS, CDR2 FNYEAQ. This chain joins TRBV7-6 and TRBJ1-6, with 8 positions matching TRBD1. Source material: PBMCs. This TCR derives from a woman between 18 and 29 years old in good health and CMV-seronegative. The CDR3 nucleotides read TGTGCCAGCAGCTTAGGGACAGGGAGGGGTAATTCACCCCTCCACTTT. Encoded protein: CASSLGTGRGNSPLHF. The full variable domain, rest sourced from reference TRBV7-6 and TRBJ1-6, is GAGVSQSPRYKVTKRGQDVALRCDPISGHVSLYWYRQALGQGPEFLTYFNYEAQQDKSGLPNDRFSAERPEGSISTLTIQRTEQRDSAMYRCASSLGTGRGNSPLHFGNGTRLTVT.